The 3 T cell receptor beta chains given below trace back to one sample, sequenced in a study of vaccination effects on CD4 cells after COVID-19. What these receptors recognize is not known. This table comes from immunoSEQ multiplex PCR, and its TCRdb copy is limited to in-frame clones, with some not included. The sample comprises 14,000 or so clones, around 76% of which are singletons, and 25% rests with the top ten. Sequencing was preceded by expansion of antigen-specific CD4+ T cells with viral peptide pools in the ViraFEST assay. When roughly eleven days of culture had elapsed, CD4+ T cells were isolated. Sample: CD4+ T cells from PBMCs cultured with HCoV-229E spike peptides, taken before COVID-19 vaccination. Receptors originate from a human donor who received a COVID-19 vaccine.

The V gene is TRBV20-1, the J gene TRBJ2-1; no clear D gene. V was trimmed by 6 bases and J by 8 bases, leaving 8 bases between them. Germline V gene sequence: CDR1 DFQATT, CDR2 SNEGSKA (reference sequence). The CDR3 has 10 amino acids. In DNA, the CDR3 is TGCAGTGCCAAAGTTTATGAGCAGTTCTTC. Its protein product is CSAKVYEQFF.

Judged by abundance, this clone is hyperexpanded. The chain carries TRBV5-1 and TRBJ1-1, with D perhaps matching TRBD1 (5 bases). The V and J ends lost 7 bases and 1 base respectively, with 11 bases between them. CDR1 is SGHRS and CDR2 is YFSETQ in the germline V gene. This CDR3 has 13 residues. Here the CDR3 reads CASGQGENTEAFF. In DNA, the CDR3 is TGCGCCAGCGGTCAGGGTGAGAACACTGAAGCTTTCTTT.

V is TRBV7-2 and J is TRBJ2-7; no clear D gene. Germline lookup yields CDR1 SGHTA and CDR2 FQGNSA. The CDR3 sequence is 12 residues long. Trimming left V 6 bases short and J 0 bases short, with 6 bases between. This chain's CDR3 is CASSHSSYEQYF. The CDR3 coding sequence is TGTGCCAGCAGTCATAGCTCCTACGAGCAGTACTTC.